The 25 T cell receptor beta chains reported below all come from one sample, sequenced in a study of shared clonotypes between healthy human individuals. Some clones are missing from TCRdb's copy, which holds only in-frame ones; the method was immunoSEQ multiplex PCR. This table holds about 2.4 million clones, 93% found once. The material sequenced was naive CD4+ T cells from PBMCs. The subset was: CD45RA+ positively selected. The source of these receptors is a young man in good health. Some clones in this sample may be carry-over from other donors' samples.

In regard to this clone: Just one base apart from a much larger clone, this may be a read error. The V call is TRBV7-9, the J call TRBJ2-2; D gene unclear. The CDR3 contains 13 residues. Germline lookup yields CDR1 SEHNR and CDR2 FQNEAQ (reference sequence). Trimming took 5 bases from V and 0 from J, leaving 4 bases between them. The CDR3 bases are TGTGCCAGCAGCCCCTCGAACACCGGGGAGCTGTTTTTT. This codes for CASSPSNTGELFF.

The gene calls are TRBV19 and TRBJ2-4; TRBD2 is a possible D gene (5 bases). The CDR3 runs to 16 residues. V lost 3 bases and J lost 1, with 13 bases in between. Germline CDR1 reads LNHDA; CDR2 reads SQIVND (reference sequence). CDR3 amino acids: CASSIAGHPAKNIQYF. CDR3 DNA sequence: TGTGCCAGTAGTATCGCGGGCCACCCCGCCAAAAACATTCAGTACTTC.

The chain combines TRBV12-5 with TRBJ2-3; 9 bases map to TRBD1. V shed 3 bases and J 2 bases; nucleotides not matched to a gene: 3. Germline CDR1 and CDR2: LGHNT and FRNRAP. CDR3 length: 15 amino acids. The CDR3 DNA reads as TGTGCTAGTGGTTTACAGGGGGCGGACACAGATACGCAGTATTTT. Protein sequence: CASGLQGADTDTQYF.

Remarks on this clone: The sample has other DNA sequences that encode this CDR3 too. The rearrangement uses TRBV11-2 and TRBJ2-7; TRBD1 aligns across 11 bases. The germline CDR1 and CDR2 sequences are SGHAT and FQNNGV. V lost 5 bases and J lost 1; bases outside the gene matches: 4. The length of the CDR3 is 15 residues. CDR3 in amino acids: CASSPGTGGSYEQYF. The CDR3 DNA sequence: TGTGCCAGCAGCCCAGGGACAGGGGGGTCCTACGAGCAGTACTTC.

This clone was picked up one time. CDR3 DNA sequence: TGTGCCAGCAGTTACTGGCGGGAGGTCACAGATACGCAGTATTTT. It is translated as CASSYWREVTDTQYF. V usage is TRBV6-6 and J usage is TRBJ2-3, with 8 bases that match TRBD2. Germline CDR1 MNHNY, CDR2 SVGAGI (reference sequence). The ends lost 1 base at V and 2 bases at J; junction bases unmatched: 2. The CDR3 runs to 15 residues.

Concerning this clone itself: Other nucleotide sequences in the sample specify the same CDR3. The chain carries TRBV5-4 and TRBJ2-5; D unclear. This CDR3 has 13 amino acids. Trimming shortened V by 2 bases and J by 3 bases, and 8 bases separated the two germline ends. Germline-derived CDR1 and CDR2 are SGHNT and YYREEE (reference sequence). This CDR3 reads CASSFGGEETQYF. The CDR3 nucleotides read TGTGCCAGCAGCTTCGGCGGAGAAGAGACCCAGTACTTC.

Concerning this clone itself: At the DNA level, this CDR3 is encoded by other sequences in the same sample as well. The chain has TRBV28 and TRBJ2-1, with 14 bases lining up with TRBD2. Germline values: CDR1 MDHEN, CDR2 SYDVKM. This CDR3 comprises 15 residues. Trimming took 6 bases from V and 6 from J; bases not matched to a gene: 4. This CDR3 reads CASRQGLAGVNEQFF. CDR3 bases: TGTGCCAGCAGGCAGGGACTAGCGGGAGTCAATGAGCAGTTCTTC.

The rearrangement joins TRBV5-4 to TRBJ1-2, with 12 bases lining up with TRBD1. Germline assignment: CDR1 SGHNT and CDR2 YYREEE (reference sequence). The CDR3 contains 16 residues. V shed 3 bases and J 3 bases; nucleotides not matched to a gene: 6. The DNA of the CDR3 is TGTGCCAGCAGCTGGGACAGGGGGCAATGGGACTATGGCTACACCTTC. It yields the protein CASSWDRGQWDYGYTF.

CDR3 DNA: TGTGCCAGCAGCCCCCCCGGGTTCAATCAGCCCCAGCATTTT. This translates into CASSPPGFNQPQHF. The chain is built from TRBV7-8 and TRBJ1-5; no definite D call. The CDR3 runs 14 residues. From germline, CDR1 is SGHVS and CDR2 FQNEAQ. Trimming took off 5 bases at V and 3 bases at J, with 11 bases between the two ends.

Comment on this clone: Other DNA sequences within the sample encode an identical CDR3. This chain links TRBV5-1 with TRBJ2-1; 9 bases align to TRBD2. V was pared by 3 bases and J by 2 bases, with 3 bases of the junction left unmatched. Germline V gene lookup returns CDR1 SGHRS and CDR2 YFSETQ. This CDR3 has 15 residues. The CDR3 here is CASSSTSGPYNEQFF. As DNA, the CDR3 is TGCGCCAGCAGCTCGACTAGCGGCCCCTACAATGAGCAGTTCTTC.

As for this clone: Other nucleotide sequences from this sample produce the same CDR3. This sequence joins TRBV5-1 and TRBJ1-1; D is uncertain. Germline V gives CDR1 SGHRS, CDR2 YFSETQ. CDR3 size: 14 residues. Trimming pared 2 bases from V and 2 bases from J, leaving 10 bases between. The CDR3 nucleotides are TGCGCCAGCAGCTTATCTGGACTAAACACTGAAGCTTTCTTT. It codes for CASSLSGLNTEAFF. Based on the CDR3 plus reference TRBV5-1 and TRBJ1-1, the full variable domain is KAGVTQTPRYLIKTRGQQVTLSCSPISGHRSVSWYQQTPGQGLQFLFEYFSETQRNKGNFPGRFSGRQFSNSRSEMNVSTLELGDSALYLCASSLSGLNTEAFFGQGTRLTVV.

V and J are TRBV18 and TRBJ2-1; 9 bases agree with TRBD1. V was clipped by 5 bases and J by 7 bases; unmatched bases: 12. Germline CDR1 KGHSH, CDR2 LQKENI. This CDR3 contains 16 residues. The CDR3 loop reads CASSKKQGAVVNEQFF. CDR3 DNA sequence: TGTGCCAGCTCAAAAAAACAGGGGGCGGTGGTGAATGAGCAGTTCTTC.

For the CDR3, the DNA is TGTGCCAGCAGCCCGGGGGGGGCGGATGGAAACACCATATATTTT. It codes for CASSPGGADGNTIYF. V usage is TRBV7-2 and J usage is TRBJ1-3; TRBD1 might be the D (6 bases). The CDR3 sequence is 15 residues long. Germline-derived CDR1 and CDR2 are SGHTA and FQGNSA. V shed 5 bases and J shed 3 bases, with 14 bases lying between them.

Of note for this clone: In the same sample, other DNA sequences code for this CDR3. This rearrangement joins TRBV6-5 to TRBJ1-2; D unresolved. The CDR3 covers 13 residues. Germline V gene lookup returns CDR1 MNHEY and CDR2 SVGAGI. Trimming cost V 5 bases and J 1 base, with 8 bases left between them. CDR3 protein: CASSEDGNYGYTF. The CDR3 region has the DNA TGTGCCAGCAGTGAGGACGGTAACTATGGCTACACCTTC.

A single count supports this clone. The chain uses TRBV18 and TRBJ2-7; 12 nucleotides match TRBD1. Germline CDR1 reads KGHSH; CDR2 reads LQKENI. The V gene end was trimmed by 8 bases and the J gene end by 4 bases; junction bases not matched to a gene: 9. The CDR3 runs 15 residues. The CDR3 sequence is CASNHAGQGAYEQYF. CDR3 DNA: TGTGCCAGCAATCACGCGGGACAGGGGGCTTACGAGCAGTACTTC.

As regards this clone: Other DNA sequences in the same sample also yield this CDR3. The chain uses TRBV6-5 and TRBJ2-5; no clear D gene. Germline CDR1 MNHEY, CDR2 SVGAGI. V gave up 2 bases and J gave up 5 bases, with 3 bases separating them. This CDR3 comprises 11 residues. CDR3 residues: CASSYRETQYF. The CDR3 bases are TGTGCCAGCAGTTACAGGGAGACCCAGTACTTC.

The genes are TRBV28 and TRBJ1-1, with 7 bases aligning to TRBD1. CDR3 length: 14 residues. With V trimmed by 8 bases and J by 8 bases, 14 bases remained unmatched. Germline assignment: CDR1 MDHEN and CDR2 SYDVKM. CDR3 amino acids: CASLTISTGQEAFF. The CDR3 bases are TGTGCCAGCCTCACCATCTCGACAGGGCAAGAAGCTTTCTTT.

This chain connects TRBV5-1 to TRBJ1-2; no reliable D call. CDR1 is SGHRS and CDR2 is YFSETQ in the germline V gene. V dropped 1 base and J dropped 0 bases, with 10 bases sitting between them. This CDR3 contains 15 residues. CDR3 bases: TGCGCCAGCAGCTTGACAACCGCCCCTAACTATGGCTACACCTTC. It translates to CASSLTTAPNYGYTF.

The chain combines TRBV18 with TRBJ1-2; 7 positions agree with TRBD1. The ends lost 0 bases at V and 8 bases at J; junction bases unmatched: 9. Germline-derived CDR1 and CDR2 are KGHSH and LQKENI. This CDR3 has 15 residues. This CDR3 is CASSPPPGQLPGYTF. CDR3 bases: TGTGCCAGCTCACCACCCCCGGGACAGCTACCCGGCTACACCTTC.

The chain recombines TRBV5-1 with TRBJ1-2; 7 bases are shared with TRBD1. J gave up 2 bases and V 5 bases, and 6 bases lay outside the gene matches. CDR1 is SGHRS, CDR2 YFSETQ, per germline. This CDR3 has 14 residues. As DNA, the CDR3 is TGCGCCAGCAGTTGGGGAGGGGGCAACTATGGCTACACCTTC. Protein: CASSWGGGNYGYTF.

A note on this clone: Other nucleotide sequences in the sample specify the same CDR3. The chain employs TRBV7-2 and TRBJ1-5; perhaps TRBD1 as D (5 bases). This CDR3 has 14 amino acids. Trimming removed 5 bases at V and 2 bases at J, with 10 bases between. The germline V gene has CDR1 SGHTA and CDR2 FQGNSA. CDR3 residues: CASSPRGGNQPQHF. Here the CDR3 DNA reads TGTGCCAGCAGCCCCCGAGGGGGCAATCAGCCCCAGCATTTT.

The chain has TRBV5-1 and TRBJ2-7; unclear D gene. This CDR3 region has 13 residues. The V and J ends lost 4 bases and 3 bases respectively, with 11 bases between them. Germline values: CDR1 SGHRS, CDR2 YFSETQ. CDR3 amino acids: CASSDGQIYEQYF. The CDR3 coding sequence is TGCGCCAGCAGCGACGGGCAGATCTACGAGCAGTACTTC.

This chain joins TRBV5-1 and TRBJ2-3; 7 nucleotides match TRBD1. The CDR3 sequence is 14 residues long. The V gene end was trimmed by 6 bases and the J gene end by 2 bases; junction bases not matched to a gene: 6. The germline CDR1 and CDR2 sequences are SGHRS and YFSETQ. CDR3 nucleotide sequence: TGCGCCAGCACCGGGGACAGTTACACAGATACGCAGTATTTT. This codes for CASTGDSYTDTQYF. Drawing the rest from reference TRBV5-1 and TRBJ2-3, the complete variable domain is KAGVTQTPRYLIKTRGQQVTLSCSPISGHRSVSWYQQTPGQGLQFLFEYFSETQRNKGNFPGRFSGRQFSNSRSEMNVSTLELGDSALYLCASTGDSYTDTQYFGPGTRLTVL.

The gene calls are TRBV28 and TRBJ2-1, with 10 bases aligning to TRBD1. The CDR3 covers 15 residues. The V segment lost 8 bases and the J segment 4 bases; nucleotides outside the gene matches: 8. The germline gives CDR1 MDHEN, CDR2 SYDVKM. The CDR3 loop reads CASYDRGRAYNEQFF. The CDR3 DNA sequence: TGTGCCAGCTATGACAGGGGGCGAGCTTACAATGAGCAGTTCTTC.

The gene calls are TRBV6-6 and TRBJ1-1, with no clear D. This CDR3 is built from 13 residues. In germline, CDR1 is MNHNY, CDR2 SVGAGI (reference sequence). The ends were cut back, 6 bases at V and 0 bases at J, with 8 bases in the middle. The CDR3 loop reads CASSYKLNTEAFF. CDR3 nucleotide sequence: TGTGCCAGCAGCTACAAATTGAACACTGAAGCTTTCTTT.